The 9 T cell receptor beta chains reported below all come from one sample, sequenced in a study of T-cell memory formation after mild COVID-19. A single record per CDR3 protein comes from TCRdb applying MiXCR to the 5' RACE reads. The profile shows 95,000 to 120,000 distinct CDR3 sequences, 15% to 20% of them singletons. Source material: PBMCs or a T cell subset sorted from them (not recorded which). Source of these receptors: a man younger than 30 who had mild COVID-19 (a few samples of this study predate the infection). Cell type and time point are not known.

This clonotype showed up just a few times. The CDR3, as DNA: TGTGCCAGCAGTGTTGGGACAGGGTACGGCTACACCTTC. Amino acid sequence: CASSVGTGYGYTF. The rearrangement joins TRBV6-1 to TRBJ1-2; 9 bases are a match to TRBD1. Unmatched junction bases numbered 5, after V lost 4 bases and J lost 8 bases. The CDR3 covers 13 residues. CDR1 MNHNS and CDR2 SASEGT come from the germline V gene.

This clonotype has only a few counts. This chain uses TRBV7-9 with TRBJ1-2; possibly TRBD1 for D (5 bases). CDR3 size: 13 residues. Trimming stripped 3 bases from V and 8 bases from J, with 13 bases between. CDR1 is SEHNR and CDR2 is FQNEAQ in the germline V gene (reference sequence). CDR3 in DNA: TGTGCCAGCAGCTTTGAAGGGGCAGGGGGCTACACCTTC. Amino acid sequence: CASSFEGAGGYTF.

This clonotype occurred a few times. The chain uses TRBV7-2 and TRBJ2-5; D is unresolved. This CDR3 has 13 amino acids. CDR1 is SGHTA and CDR2 is FQGNSA in the germline V gene. Trimming removed 5 bases at V and 4 bases at J, with 11 bases between. DNA of the CDR3: TGTGCCAGCAGCCGGGCCCCTGGAGAGACCCAGTACTTC. Protein sequence: CASSRAPGETQYF.

The rearrangement links TRBV20-1 to TRBJ2-5, with TRBD2 matching over 8 bases. V lost 3 bases and J lost 5; bases outside the gene matches: 14. The CDR3 length is 16 residues. Germline assignment: CDR1 DFQATT and CDR2 SNEGSKA (reference sequence). The CDR3 DNA is TGCAGTGCTAGGGGGACCGCGGGGGGCCCGAGCGAGACCCAGTACTTC. It translates to CSARGTAGGPSETQYF.

This sequence joins TRBV5-1 and TRBJ2-3; possibly TRBD1 for D (6 bases). This CDR3 has 16 residues. Germline CDR1 SGHRS, CDR2 YFSETQ. V was clipped by 5 bases and J by 3 bases, with 19 bases between them. CDR3 region: CASRRGTGSLTDTQYF. Written as DNA, the CDR3 is TGCGCCAGCAGGCGAGGTACAGGGTCCCTTACAGATACGCAGTATTTT.

This clonotype was seen a handful of times. The chain is built from TRBV5-1 and TRBJ1-4, with 7 positions matching TRBD1. V lost 6 bases to trimming and J lost 8 bases; unmatched junction nucleotides: 13. The CDR3 covers 15 residues. CDR1 and CDR2 from the germline V gene are SGHRS and YFSETQ. The chain's CDR3 is CASTPFGQAGEKLFF. The CDR3 DNA sequence: TGCGCCAGCACTCCTTTCGGACAGGCTGGAGAAAAACTGTTTTTT.

This clonotype was picked up a small number of times. This chain joins TRBV20-1 and TRBJ2-1; 10 bases align to TRBD1. Unmatched junction bases numbered 10, after V lost 8 bases and J lost 6 bases. The CDR3 runs to 14 residues. The germline CDR1 and CDR2 sequences are DFQATT and SNEGSKA (reference sequence). In DNA, the CDR3 is TGCAGTACGCTAGCCGGGACAGGGGTCAATGAGCAGTTCTTC. Residues: CSTLAGTGVNEQFF.

This sequence joins TRBV11-1 and TRBJ2-1; D unresolved. Trimming pared 3 bases from V and 3 bases from J, leaving 6 bases between. This CDR3 is built from 13 residues. Germline-derived CDR1 and CDR2 are SGHAT and FQDESV (reference sequence). The CDR3 coding sequence is TGTGCCAGCAGCTTCACAGACTACAATGAGCAGTTCTTC. Encoded protein: CASSFTDYNEQFF. The full variable domain, its missing parts supplied by reference TRBV11-1 and TRBJ2-1, is EAEVAQSPRYKITEKSQAVAFWCDPISGHATLYWYRQILGQGPELLVQFQDESVVDDSQLPKDRFSAERLKGVDSTLKIQPAELGDSAMYLCASSFTDYNEQFFGPGTRLTVL.

This clonotype was seen a handful of times. CDR3 loop: CASSLKTSGGRVTQYF. The CDR3 coding sequence is TGTGCCAGCAGCCTCAAGACTAGCGGGGGTAGAGTGACGCAGTATTTT. The rearrangement uses TRBV7-3 and TRBJ2-3, with TRBD2 matching 12 bases. V was clipped by 5 bases and J by 9 bases; unmatched bases: 12. Germline CDR1 SGHTA, CDR2 FQGTGA. The CDR3 is 16 amino acids.